Listed below are T cell receptor beta chains from one sample, sequenced in a study of cytomegalovirus exposure and HLA in healthy donors. Only in-frame clones appear in the TCRdb table, and some are missing; sequencing was by immunoSEQ multiplex PCR. This sample yields approximately 180,000 clones, of which around 81% are seen a single time; roughly 4.9% belongs to the top ten. Sequencing used PBMCs. Source of these receptors: a woman younger than 35 in good health and CMV-seropositive. The CDR3 runs from the conserved cysteine through the conserved F or W. The D gene is left open where the match is weak. Clone size is shown for a subset of rows, as once, few, many or a class of expanded clone.

size | J | D | V | DNA | CDR3
NA | TRBJ1-2 | NA | TRBV7-8 | TGTGCCAGCAGCTTAGTCTACAGCTATGGCTACACCTTC | CASSLVYSYGYTF
NA | TRBJ1-5 | NA | TRBV2 | TGTGCCAGCATGAGGCGGGGTGGGGATAGCAATCAGCCCCAGCATTTT | CASMRRGGDSNQPQHF
NA | TRBJ2-7 | NA | TRBV5-6 | TGTGCCAGCAGCATAACGGGGGTGAGCTCCTACGAGCAGTACTTC | CASSITGVSSYEQYF
NA | TRBJ2-7 | NA | TRBV18 | TGTGCCAGCTCCCGGTCGGGAAAGGACTACGAGCAGTACTTC | CASSRSGKDYEQYF
NA | TRBJ2-5 | TRBD1 | TRBV11-3 | TGTGCCAGCAGCGGGGGGACAGGGATCCAAGAGACCCAGTACTTC | CASSGGTGIQETQYF
NA | TRBJ2-6 | TRBD1 | TRBV5-1 | TGCGCCAGCCGACAATCATTTCGACAGGGGAGGAAGGGGGCCAACGTCCTGACTTTC | CASRQSFRQGRKGANVLTF
few | TRBJ2-7 | TRBD1 | TRBV4-1 | TGCGCCAGCAGCCAAACCGGGACAGAGACCTACGAGCAGTACTTC | CASSQTGTETYEQYF
once | TRBJ2-1 | TRBD1 | TRBV9 | TGTGCCAGCAGCGTAGAAGACAGGGGAGATGAGCAGTTCTTC | CASSVEDRGDEQFF
NA | TRBJ1-2 | TRBD1 | TRBV29-1 | TGCAGCGTGGGAGATACAGGGGGAAATGATGGCTACACCTTC | CSVGDTGGNDGYTF
NA | TRBJ2-7 | TRBD1 | TRBV5-6 | TGTGCCAGCTTTCGACAGGGAGACTACGAGCAGTACTTC | CASFRQGDYEQYF
NA | TRBJ1-3 | TRBD1 | TRBV19 | TGTGCCAGTAGTATCGATGCAGGGGGAACTGGAAACACCATATATTTT | CASSIDAGGTGNTIYF
NA | TRBJ1-2 | NA | TRBV6-5 | TGTGCCAGCAGTTACTCGATAACAGGCGTATATGGCTACACCTTC | CASSYSITGVYGYTF
NA | TRBJ1-1 | NA | TRBV7-2 | TGTGCCAGCAGCTTAGGAGGTTGGGAGGACGCTGAAGCTTTCTTT | CASSLGGWEDAEAFF
NA | TRBJ2-7 | TRBD1 | TRBV7-8 | TGTGCCAGCAGCGTACCCCCACGTCCCAGGGGGACCTACGAGCAGTACTTC | CASSVPPRPRGTYEQYF
NA | TRBJ1-4 | NA | TRBV27 | TGTGCCAGCAGTTTGGCGGGGTCCAAGAATGAAAAACTGTTTTTT | CASSLAGSKNEKLFF
NA | TRBJ2-7 | NA | TRBV2 | TGTGCCAGCAGTGAACACTACGAGCAGTACTTC | CASSEHYEQYF
NA | TRBJ2-5 | TRBD2 | TRBV6-4 | TGTGCCAGCAGTGGAGGGACTAGCGGGGGGTACCAAGAGACCCAGTACTTC | CASSGGTSGGYQETQYF
once | TRBJ1-5 | NA | TRBV15 | TGTGCCACCAGCAGAGTTCAGGGGTATCAGCCCCAGCATTTT | CATSRVQGYQPQHF
NA | TRBJ2-3 | TRBD2 | TRBV6-5 | TGTGCCAACCTTAGCGGGGACCACCATACGCAGTATTTT | CANLSGDHHTQYF
NA | TRBJ2-6 | NA | TRBV19 | TGTGCCAGTAGTACCTACCTGTCGCTCTCTGGGGCCAACGTCCTGACTTTC | CASSTYLSLSGANVLTF
NA | TRBJ2-2 | NA | TRBV6-1 | TGTGCCAGCAGTGCCCGTTGGAGAAGCGCCGAAGCCGGGGAGCTGTTTTTT | CASSARWRSAEAGELFF
NA | TRBJ2-5 | TRBD2 | TRBV5-4 | TGTGCCAGCAGCTCATCCGGGACTAGCGGGAGACAAGAGACCCAGTACTTC | CASSSSGTSGRQETQYF
NA | TRBJ2-5 | TRBD2 | TRBV7-3 | TGTGCCAGCAGCGCCCAGGGGGGACTAGCGGAGACCCAGTACTTC | CASSAQGGLAETQYF
NA | TRBJ2-2 | TRBD2 | TRBV14 | TGTGCCAGCAGCCAAAATAGCGGGGGGGCCCGAACCGGGGAGCTGTTTTTT | CASSQNSGGARTGELFF
NA | TRBJ2-5 | NA | TRBV20-1 | TGCAGTGTCGAGCCGGCGGGGACCCAGTACTTC | CSVEPAGTQYF
NA | TRBJ2-2 | TRBD2 | TRBV30 | TGTGCCTGGAGTGTACTCGGGGGGGCCCGGGAGCTGTTTTTT | CAWSVLGGARELFF
NA | TRBJ2-6 | TRBD1 | TRBV18 | TGTGCCAGCTCTATAGACAGGGTCGGGGCTGGGGCCAACGTCCTGACTTTC | CASSIDRVGAGANVLTF
NA | TRBJ2-7 | TRBD1 | TRBV19 | TGTGCCAGTAGTATCCGAGGGACAGGGGTTATGTACTTC | CASSIRGTGVMYF
NA | TRBJ2-1 | TRBD1 | TRBV5-1 | TGCGCCAGCATCCCTGGACAGGGCAAATACAATGAGCAGTTCTTC | CASIPGQGKYNEQFF
NA | TRBJ1-5 | TRBD1 | TRBV2 | TGTGCCAGCAGTGGCGCCGACAGGGGCTCGATCATCTATAGCAATCAGCCCCAGCATTTT | CASSGADRGSIIYSNQPQHF
NA | TRBJ2-7 | TRBD1 | TRBV5-5 | TGTGCCAGCAGGCTGGCCCCACAGGGGGCCTACGAGCAGTACTTC | CASRLAPQGAYEQYF
once | TRBJ2-2 | NA | TRBV10-1 | TGCGCCAGCAGTGAGTCGAAGACAGCCGGGGAGCTGTTTTTT | CASSESKTAGELFF
NA | TRBJ1-1 | NA | TRBV6-1 | TGTGCCAGCAGTAGCGGGACTAATCGAAACACTGAAGCTTTCTTT | CASSSGTNRNTEAFF
NA | TRBJ2-3 | NA | TRBV7-6 | TGTGCCAGCAGTCTACGCTCGATCACAGATACGCAGTATTTT | CASSLRSITDTQYF
NA | TRBJ2-7 | NA | TRBV15 | TGTGCCACCAGCAGAGCCCAGGGGCCCGGGATGACCTACGAGCAGTACTTC | CATSRAQGPGMTYEQYF
few | TRBJ1-2 | NA | TRBV6-4 | TGTGCCAGCAGCCGATCTGGGGGGATATCGGGCAACTATGGCTACACCTTC | CASSRSGGISGNYGYTF
NA | TRBJ2-7 | NA | TRBV4-1 | TGCGCCAGCAGCCAAGGCAGGGAGGTGGGTCACGAGCAGTACTTC | CASSQGREVGHEQYF
few | TRBJ1-5 | TRBD1 | TRBV5-1 | TGCGCCAGCAGCCAGACAGGGCACGTAAGTCAGCCCCAGCATTTT | CASSQTGHVSQPQHF
NA | TRBJ1-3 | NA | TRBV4-1 | TGCGCCAGCAGCCAAGGTCCCAGGGGTTCTGGAAACACCATATATTTT | CASSQGPRGSGNTIYF
NA | TRBJ2-7 | TRBD1 | TRBV29-1 | TGCAGCGTTGTTGTCCGGGACAGGGGGCTTGAGCAGTACTTC | CSVVVRDRGLEQYF
few | TRBJ2-7 | TRBD1 | TRBV7-2 | TGTGCCAGCAGCTTAGGGGACAGCTCCTACGAGCAGTACTTC | CASSLGDSSYEQYF
NA | TRBJ2-2 | NA | TRBV6-4 | TGTGCCAGCAGTCTCGAGGCAGTGAACACCGGGGAGCTGTTTTTT | CASSLEAVNTGELFF
NA | TRBJ2-1 | NA | TRBV5-1 | TGCGCCAGCAGCTTAGGTAGGGTGGGGGCTCCTGAGGGGTGGAATGAGCAGTTCTTC | CASSLGRVGAPEGWNEQFF
NA | TRBJ2-4 | TRBD2 | TRBV27 | TGTGCCAGCAGTTTGGGGACTACCGGATGGAACATTCAGTACTTC | CASSLGTTGWNIQYF
NA | TRBJ2-5 | TRBD2 | TRBV7-8 | TGTGCCAGCAGCTTAGAAGAGCGGGGGCCCCATGGTGAGGCCCAGTACTTC | CASSLEERGPHGEAQYF
NA | TRBJ2-5 | NA | TRBV29-1 | TGCAGCGTCTACAGGGAGACCCAGTACTTC | CSVYRETQYF
NA | TRBJ1-1 | NA | TRBV29-1 | TGCAGCGTTGAATCGGGCACTGAAGCTTTCTTT | CSVESGTEAFF